These 7 T cell receptor beta chains originate from one sample sequenced in a study of shared clonotypes between healthy human individuals. Assay used: immunoSEQ multiplex PCR; TCRdb lists only in-frame clones, some missing. The sample contains some 480,000 clones, less than 80% of which appear only once. The sample consisted of PBMCs. These receptors all stem from a woman between 40 and 50 years old in good health. Some clones in this sample may be carry-over from other donors' samples.

This chain uses TRBV6-1 with TRBJ2-7; tentative D call: TRBD2 (6 bases). This CDR3 comprises 15 residues. With 6 bases removed from V and 1 base from J, the gap between germline ends came to 16 bases. Germline V lookup: CDR1 MNHNS, CDR2 SASEGT. In nucleotides, the CDR3 is TGTGCCAGCAGCACCCCCGATGGAGGGTCCTACGAGCAGTACTTC. Protein sequence: CASSTPDGGSYEQYF.

This clone occurred a few times. J is TRBJ2-7 and V is TRBV7-9; D may be TRBD2 (6 bases). CDR1 SEHNR and CDR2 FQNEAQ come from the germline V gene (reference sequence). The CDR3 sequence is 12 residues long. The germline V and J ends were trimmed by 4 bases and 5 bases, with 9 bases remaining between them. Here the CDR3 DNA reads TGTGCCAGCAGCTATACTAGCCACGAGCAGTACTTC. Encoded protein: CASSYTSHEQYF.

In DNA, the CDR3 is TGTGCCAGCAGTTCCCCTAGCGGGTGGAATGAGCAGTTCTTC. It is translated as CASSSPSGWNEQFF. The gene calls are TRBV27 and TRBJ2-1, with 8 bases matching TRBD2. This CDR3 is 14 amino acids long. Germline loops: CDR1 MNHEY, CDR2 SMNVEV (reference sequence). V lost 4 bases and J lost 7; bases outside the gene matches: 6.

The rearrangement links TRBV19 to TRBJ2-5; no firm D call. The CDR3 sequence is 13 residues long. Per germline, CDR1 LNHDA and CDR2 SQIVND (reference sequence). The V end lost 6 bases, the J end lost 2 bases, and 10 bases lay between the germline ends. CDR3 DNA sequence: TGTGCCAGTAGAGTGGCTAGTCAAGAGACCCAGTACTTC. Translating it yields CASRVASQETQYF.

The chain is built from TRBV5-5 and TRBJ1-1; no clear D. V gave up 4 bases and J gave up 1 base, with 8 bases separating them. This CDR3 is built from 13 residues. Germline CDR1 and CDR2: SGHKS and YYEKEE (reference sequence). The CDR3: CASSPSPNTEAFF. CDR3 nucleotide sequence: TGTGCCAGCAGCCCCTCACCGAACACTGAAGCTTTCTTT.

This clone was seen a handful of times. This sequence joins TRBV5-1 and TRBJ2-7; 9 bases are a match to TRBD2. Per germline, CDR1 SGHRS and CDR2 YFSETQ. This CDR3 region has 16 residues. Trimming removed 4 bases from V and 5 bases from J; junction bases left unmatched: 13. The CDR3 DNA reads TGCGCCAGCAGCCGGGACGGACTAGCGAGGAGAAACGAGCAGTACTTC. Protein sequence: CASSRDGLARRNEQYF. Supplemented by reference TRBV5-1 and TRBJ2-7, the full variable domain reads KAGVTQTPRYLIKTRGQQVTLSCSPISGHRSVSWYQQTPGQGLQFLFEYFSETQRNKGNFPGRFSGRQFSNSRSEMNVSTLELGDSALYLCASSRDGLARRNEQYFGPGTRLTVT.

V and J are TRBV5-1 and TRBJ2-3, with D possibly being TRBD1 (5 bases). CDR1 and CDR2 from the germline V gene are SGHRS and YFSETQ. The CDR3 is made up of 15 amino acids. V lost 3 bases and J 1 base, leaving 12 bases between the germline ends. CDR3: CASSYGQGGTDTQYF. For the CDR3, the DNA is TGCGCCAGCAGCTACGGACAAGGAGGCACAGATACGCAGTATTTT.